Below, 5 T cell receptor beta chains from the same sample are listed, as sequenced in a study of regulatory T cells in long-lasting Graves disease. Time point indicated: newly diagnosed GD, antithyroid drugs for less than 3 months. Extracted RNA from PBMCs served as the source of the TCR library. Assembly of TCR beta libraries relied on iRepertoire HTBI primers together with Arm-PCR of CDR3 regions. TCRdb analysed the multiplex PCR reads with MiXCR anew, one entry per CDR3 protein. In the table there are about 440,000 distinct CDR3 sequences, about 17% of which are singletons. A further study also used this sample, focusing on T cells in Graves' hyperthyroidism and ophthalmopathy.

This specimen was peripheral blood mononuclear cells (PBMCs), taken at new diagnosis, from a patient treated with antithyroid drugs. The receptors originated from a woman aged 25-40 years with Graves disease.

This clonotype showed up many times. The CDR3: CASRKGQTTAEAFF. In nucleotides, the CDR3 is TGTGCCAGCAGGAAGGGACAGACGACGGCTGAAGCTTTCTTT. This chain links TRBV12-3 or TRBV12-4 with TRBJ1-1, with TRBD1 identical over 7 bases. This CDR3 has 14 amino acids. The V and J ends lost 6 bases and 6 bases, in that order; junction bases with no gene match: 10.

This clonotype has only a few counts. The chain has TRBV20-1 and TRBJ2-1, with TRBD2 identical over 7 bases. V lost 5 bases and J lost 6; bases outside the gene matches: 16. Germline CDR1 DFQATT, CDR2 SNEGSKA (reference sequence). CDR3 length equals 16 residues. The CDR3 coding sequence is TGCAGTGCTGACCCAACGACTAGCCGAACAATCAATGAGCAGTTCTTC. Translation gives CSADPTTSRTINEQFF.

The V call is TRBV28, the J call TRBJ1-2; D ambiguous. Germline values: CDR1 MDHEN, CDR2 SYDVKM. With 4 bases removed from V and 9 bases from J, the gap between germline ends came to 15 bases. This CDR3 contains 13 residues. The CDR3 loop is CASSSLKAGSYTF. The CDR3 DNA is TGTGCCAGCAGTTCTTTAAAGGCGGGGAGCTACACCTTC.

Regarding this clonotype: A far larger clone is only one base removed, so a read error is likely. The chain couples TRBV3-1 to TRBJ2-5; tentatively, D is TRBD1 (5 bases). CDR3 size: 14 residues. Per germline, CDR1 LGHDT and CDR2 YNNKEL (reference sequence). This CDR3 reads CAGSQGRAQRQSLF. The DNA of the CDR3 is TGTGCCGGCAGCCAAGGCCGCGCCCAAAGACAGTCCCTCTTC.

This clonotype came up a few times. This chain links TRBV2 with TRBJ1-5, with TRBD1 identical over 9 bases. The germline V gene has CDR1 SNHLY and CDR2 FYNNEI. The CDR3 totals 14 residues. The V segment lost 6 bases and the J segment 5 bases; nucleotides outside the gene matches: 5. The CDR3 loop is CASRDRGKYQPQHF. CDR3 nucleotide sequence: TGTGCCAGCAGGGACAGGGGAAAGTATCAGCCCCAGCATTTT.